This is a list of T cell receptor beta chains from one sample in a study of cytomegalovirus exposure and HLA in healthy donors. Method: immunoSEQ multiplex PCR; TCRdb's copy keeps in-frame clones and lacks some. The data contain more than 150,000 clones, 80% to 85% of them singletons. The sequencing sample was made of PBMCs. These receptors all come from a woman aged 18-29 years in good health and CMV-seropositive. Each CDR3 is given with its conserved first and last residue. The D gene is left open where the match is weak. Clone size is not always given. Where it is, it says once, few, many or a class for expanded clones.

>TRBD1|NA|TRBV18|TRBJ1-5
TGTGCCAGCTCCCCGACAGGGCTTAGTCAGCCCCAGCATTTT
CASSPTGLSQPQHF
>NA|NA|TRBV2|TRBJ2-6
TGTGCCAGCAAGACAGTCCGCTCTGAGGCCAACGTCCTGACTTTC
CASKTVRSEANVLTF
>TRBD2|NA|TRBV19|TRBJ2-7
TGTGCCAGTAGTGTTCGCCAGGGAGGGGTCTACGAGCAGTACTTC
CASSVRQGGVYEQYF
>TRBD2|NA|TRBV2|TRBJ2-1
TGTGCCAGCAGCCCCCACCTAGCGGGGGTCGGAAATGAGCAGTTCTTC
CASSPHLAGVGNEQFF
>NA|NA|TRBV2|TRBJ1-5
TGTGCCAGCAGTGAATTAGCAGGGCAGGGACAGCCCCAGCATTTT
CASSELAGQGQPQHF
>NA|NA|TRBV13|TRBJ2-6
TGTGCCAGCAGCGGGGCGTGGGGGGCCAACGTCCTGACTTTC
CASSGAWGANVLTF
>TRBD2|NA|TRBV5-1|TRBJ2-7
TGCGCCAGCAGCCCGCAGGGCGGGGGCTACGAGCAGTACTTC
CASSPQGGGYEQYF
>NA|few|TRBV10-2|TRBJ1-2
TGCGCCAGCAGTGAGTCGACAGGTGTCTATGGCTACACCTTC
CASSESTGVYGYTF
>NA|NA|TRBV4-2|TRBJ2-7
TGTGCCAGCAGCCAAGCTTACGAGCAGTACTTC
CASSQAYEQYF
>NA|NA|TRBV5-4|TRBJ2-7
TGTGCCAGCAGCTTGGGGACAGACGACGAGCAGTACTTC
CASSLGTDDEQYF
>NA|NA|TRBV7-9|TRBJ1-3
TGTGCCAGCAGCTTAGGGGCAGACTCTGGAAACACCATATATTTT
CASSLGADSGNTIYF
>NA|NA|TRBV4-2|TRBJ2-1
TGTGCCAGCAGCCAATTGCGGGCCCAATCCTACAATGAGCAGTTCTTC
CASSQLRAQSYNEQFF
>NA|NA|TRBV2|TRBJ1-1
TGTGCCAGCATCATAAGAGGAGGCACTGAAGCTTTCTTT
CASIIRGGTEAFF
>NA|NA|TRBV7-9|TRBJ2-7
TGTGCCAGCAGCCGAAACAGGGCAGGCGGCGAGCAGTACTTC
CASSRNRAGGEQYF
>NA|few|TRBV2|TRBJ2-7
TGTGCCAGCAGTGAAGGGGGGCCCTACGAGCAGTACTTC
CASSEGGPYEQYF
>NA|NA|TRBV18|TRBJ2-7
TGTGCCAGCTCACCGGGAAGTTCGGGAATAAGACCCTACGAGCAGTACTTC
CASSPGSSGIRPYEQYF
>NA|NA|TRBV11-2|TRBJ2-7
TGTGCCAGCAGCTTTTTCGCGACAACACGTAGAGACGAGCAGTACTTC
CASSFFATTRRDEQYF
>TRBD2|NA|TRBV6-6|TRBJ2-3
TGTGCCAGCAGTTATTTTGTCGGGAGGGGCACAGATACGCAGTATTTT
CASSYFVGRGTDTQYF
>TRBD2|NA|TRBV6-5|TRBJ2-3
TGTGCCAGCACTACAGGACTAGCCACAGATACGCAGTATTTT
CASTTGLATDTQYF
>NA|NA|TRBV2|TRBJ2-2
TGTGCCAGCAGTGTAGCGACTAGGAGTGTGAACACCGGGGAGCTGTTTTTT
CASSVATRSVNTGELFF
>TRBD1|NA|TRBV29-1|TRBJ2-2
TGCAGCGCCCTGGACAGGGGGCAGATCGGGGAGCTGTTTTTT
CSALDRGQIGELFF
>NA|NA|TRBV28|TRBJ1-1
TGTGCCAGCAGTAAAGATATTCGGGGAGGGATGAACACTGAAGCTTTCTTT
CASSKDIRGGMNTEAFF
>NA|NA|TRBV28|TRBJ1-2
TGTGCCAGCAGTTTAGCCCGGGTCTCCTCCTATGGCTACACCTTC
CASSLARVSSYGYTF
>NA|NA|TRBV27|TRBJ2-3
TGTGCCAGCAGTTCCTACCGATTTCAGGGTTCAGATACGCAGTATTTT
CASSSYRFQGSDTQYF
>TRBD1|NA|TRBV11-1|TRBJ2-3
TGTGCCAGCAGCCACGGACAGGGTGACACAGATACGCAGTATTTT
CASSHGQGDTDTQYF
>NA|NA|TRBV18|TRBJ1-5
TGTGCCAGCTCACCAAGTCCAGGGAGCAATCAGCCCCAGCATTTT
CASSPSPGSNQPQHF
>TRBD2|few|TRBV2|TRBJ2-7
TGTGCCATTCCGGATGGGACTAGCAGCGAGCAGTACTTC
CAIPDGTSSEQYF
>TRBD1|NA|TRBV9|TRBJ2-3
TGTGCCAGCAGCCCTAATCCGGGACAGGGCCAAGATACGCAGTATTTT
CASSPNPGQGQDTQYF
>TRBD1|NA|TRBV7-2|TRBJ2-7
TGTGCCAGCAGCTCAATACCCGGGACAGGAGTCAGCGAGCAGTACTTC
CASSSIPGTGVSEQYF
>NA|NA|TRBV6-1|TRBJ2-3
TGTGCCAGCAGTGCAGGGGACCTCACAGATACGCAGTATTTT
CASSAGDLTDTQYF
>NA|NA|TRBV5-6|TRBJ2-7
TGTGCCAGCAGCTTGTCCCCACCGCGCGAGCAGTACTTC
CASSLSPPREQYF
>TRBD1|NA|TRBV6-4|TRBJ1-1
TGTGCCAGCAGTGAACGGACAGGGGGAACTGAAGCTTTCTTT
CASSERTGGTEAFF
>NA|NA|TRBV15|TRBJ1-5
TGTGCCACCAGCAGAGATCGTGTACTTGAGCCCCAGCATTTT
CATSRDRVLEPQHF
>NA|NA|TRBV29-1|TRBJ1-2
TGCAGCGTCGTAGGAGACCCCGGAGGGTATGGCTACACCTTC
CSVVGDPGGYGYTF
>NA|NA|TRBV7-9|TRBJ1-2
TGTGCCAGCAGCTCCGGACTGATCTATGGCTACACCTTC
CASSSGLIYGYTF
>TRBD2|NA|TRBV11-2|TRBJ2-1
TGTGCCAGCAGCTCCCGGGACTACTACTCCAATGAGCAGTTCTTC
CASSSRDYYSNEQFF
>NA|NA|TRBV7-9|TRBJ1-1
TGTGCCAGCAGCGCCGACAGGAACACTGAAGCTTTCTTT
CASSADRNTEAFF
>NA|NA|TRBV13|TRBJ1-5
TGTGCCAGCAGCTTTGGGCAGGGGTCACAGCCCCAGCATTTT
CASSFGQGSQPQHF
>TRBD1|once|TRBV9|TRBJ1-1
TGTGCCAGCAGCGTAACAGGGGGCTTAGAGACTGAAGCTTTCTTT
CASSVTGGLETEAFF
>NA|NA|TRBV2|TRBJ1-5
TGTGCCAGCAGCCCTGTCCCCGGGACAAGGTTGAATCAGCCCCAGCATTTT
CASSPVPGTRLNQPQHF
>TRBD1|once|TRBV5-1|TRBJ1-1
TGCGCCAGCAGCTACAATCCGGGACAGATTATGAACACTGAAGCTTTCTTT
CASSYNPGQIMNTEAFF
>NA|NA|TRBV9|TRBJ2-3
TGTGCCAGCAGCGCGCAGGGTCGGGATACGCAGTATTTT
CASSAQGRDTQYF
>NA|NA|TRBV7-2|TRBJ1-2
TGTGCCAGCAGCTTATCGGCGGATAACTATGGCTACACCTTC
CASSLSADNYGYTF
>TRBD1|NA|TRBV5-1|TRBJ1-2
TGCGCCAGCACAACAGGGGGGATCTATGGCTACACCTTC
CASTTGGIYGYTF
>TRBD2|NA|TRBV11-2|TRBJ2-6
TGTGCCAGCAGGTCCATGGGTGGGCTAGCGGCCGGGGCCAACGTCCTGACTTTC
CASRSMGGLAAGANVLTF
>TRBD1|NA|TRBV27|TRBJ1-1
TGTGCCAGCTGGACAGGGGGCACTGAAGCTTTCTTT
CASWTGGTEAFF
>TRBD2|NA|TRBV11-2|TRBJ2-5
TGTGCCAGCAGCTTAGTCGGCTCTAGCGGGGGTTCCGAGACCCAGTACTTC
CASSLVGSSGGSETQYF
>NA|NA|TRBV27|TRBJ2-3
TGTGCCAGTAAATACAGGGTGGGGACAGATACGCAGTATTTT
CASKYRVGTDTQYF
>NA|once|TRBV10-3|TRBJ2-1
TGTGCCATCAGTGAGGGGACGGGGCGGGGCTTGACCTACAATGAGCAGTTCTTC
CAISEGTGRGLTYNEQFF